The source of this T cell receptor (beta chain) is a study of early T cells in non-severe SARS-CoV-2 infection. Losses at the gene ends were 5 bases for V and 0 bases for J; bases not matched to a gene: 7. The CDR3 runs 15 residues. Germline V gives CDR1 SEHNR, CDR2 FQNEAQ (reference sequence). TCRdb redid the calling of the 5' RACE reads with MiXCR, one entry per CDR3 protein. The profile shows more than 65,000 distinct CDR3 sequences, about an eighth of them singletons. Ten or more counts support this clonotype. Sequenced sample: whole blood. The chain combines TRBV7-9 with TRBJ2-7, with 7 bases lining up with TRBD2. The clonotype was recovered from an adult who was a healthcare worker with PCR-confirmed SARS-CoV-2 infection or an uninfected control (not recorded which). The DNA of the CDR3 is TGTGCCAGCAGCCCAATACTAGCGTCCTCCTACGAGCAGTACTTC. This encodes CASSPILASSYEQYF.